This T cell receptor (beta chain) was identified in a study of T-cell reconstitution after alpha-beta-depleted transplantation in children (dated by TCRdb to 2016 to 2017). At the level of the whole study: The study quantitatively tracked T-cell immune reconstitution after TCRalphabeta/CD19-depleted allogeneic hematopoietic cell transplantation in children using TCR repertoire profiling.

The junction shows trimming of 6 bases on V and 4 bases on J, and the gene matches do not reach 9 bases of it. The germline V gene encodes CDR1 MRHNA and CDR2 SNTAGT. Counted from cysteine to phenylalanine, this CDR3 has 14 amino acids. Of all the DNA, just the CDR3 is kept, 42 bases in frame from base 1. The library was obtained by PCR. TCRdb shows the sequencer as Illumina HiSeq 2500. Molecular barcoding was employed in the preparation of TCR libraries, with unique molecular identifiers being used to normalize TCRbeta repertoire quantification. TCRdb handled the public reads itself, with Q25 trimming in fastp and clone calling in MiXCR, and kept productive beta chains. Identical CDR3 proteins give one entry, which carries the most common genes and DNA. In all, the sample holds almost 250,000 distinct CDR3 sequences, and roughly 26% of those were seen once. Of the sample, 2% to 3% is held by the ten largest clones.

Sample treatment or condition, as interpreted from the label and publication: allogeneic hematopoietic cell transplantation with graft depleted of TCRalphabeta T cells and CD19 B cells. Transplant recipients were children who received TCRalphabeta/CD19-depleted allogeneic hematopoietic cell grafts. Points the paper makes about the study in general: Apparently early alphabetaT-cell count recovery about two months after transplant reportedly relied on only several hundred rapidly expanded clones derived from non-depleted graft cells. Over the following months the frequencies of hyperexpanded clones went down, and after one year T-cell counts and TCRbeta diversity were mostly credited to newly produced T cells. In some patients, the high TCRbeta diversity seen at day 60 was put down to recipient T cells and intrathymic progenitors that had survived conditioning.

This clonotype was found a few times. No cognate antigen has been identified for it. Base qualities are not provided; no much larger clone lies one nucleotide away. This clonotype was sampled from a girl aged 2 to 10 with Fanconi anemia, due to receive a stem cell transplant. In this chain, TRBV6-4 is recombined with TRBJ2-7, with 7 middle bases fitting TRBD1. The material sequenced was PBMCs, taken before TCRalphabeta/CD19-depleted stem cell transplant. In nucleotides, the sequence is TGTGCCAGCAGGTCCCGGGACAGATCATACGAGCAGTACTTC. It translates as CASRSRDRSYEQYF.